This T cell receptor (beta chain) was documented in a study of blood T cell repertoires in COVID-19. At the level of the study: The United States, Italy and Spain provided the acute and convalescent COVID-19 samples.

The CDR3 is 14 residues long. Germline V gene data show CDR1 as SGHRS and CDR2 as YFSETQ. Trimming cost V 3 bases and J 14 bases; bases outside gene matches: 7. Methods used by the authors: It was from reference gene primer amplification that nucleated cell counts were estimated. The assay was immunoSEQ multiplex PCR, and TCRdb's table has in-frame clones only and misses some. That table is the source of V, J and clone size, and D and trimming were worked out from the DNA. The sample holds hundreds of thousands of clones, about 87% seen once. This study enrolled people aged 18 to 89 from approximately 25 US geographic areas. Cohort 3 donors counted as recovered after two negative PCRs, clearance, or resolved symptoms.

Material: PBMCs or T cells enriched from blood (not recorded which). The clonotype originates from a woman between 50 and 59 years old who had recovered from COVID-19. The chain has TRBV5-1 and TRBJ2-1; 14 positions match TRBD2. The CDR3 nucleotides are TGCGCCAGCAGCTCAGGACTAGCGGGGGGCGAAGAGTTCTTC. It translates to CASSSGLAGGEEFF.